This T cell receptor beta chain was profiled in a study of cytomegalovirus exposure and HLA in healthy donors. Regarding the study as a whole: Both high specificity and high sensitivity reportedly marked the classifier's diagnosis of cytomegalovirus status. In a later analysis, a genetic analysis reported fewer productive-TCR N-insertions in an Asian-associated ancestry cluster than the cohort average. A later analysis associated 15,000 or so TCR beta sequences with HLA alleles at a 0.05 false discovery rate.

Use of 60 Vbeta and 13 Jbeta primers characterized the PCR. Clones were sequenced by immunoSEQ multiplex PCR, and TCRdb holds only the in-frame ones, with some missing. The sample has under 250,000 clones, 70% to 90% seen once. With V trimmed by 6 bases and J by 8 bases, 3 bases remained unmatched. In germline, CDR1 is MDHEN, CDR2 SYDVKM. The CDR3 spans 11 residues. Turning to this clone: What it binds is not known.

Healthy bone marrow donors formed the donor group. The sample taken for sequencing was PBMCs. The chain employs TRBV28 and TRBJ2-7; 8 positions match TRBD1. The sequence came from a woman aged 45-59 years in good health and CMV-seronegative. CDR3 sequence reads: CASRGQGQQYF. The CDR3 coding sequence is TGTGCCAGCAGAGGACAGGGACAGCAGTACTTC.